These 11 T cell receptor beta chains were all obtained from the same sample, sequenced in a study of cytomegalovirus exposure and HLA in healthy donors. Primers for the PCR totalled 60 Vbeta and 13 Jbeta. Profiled with immunoSEQ multiplex PCR; TCRdb holds only in-frame clones, not every one. The repertoire holds more than 150,000 clones, with 60% to 85% as singletons. Sequencing was done on a sample of PBMCs. The receptors stem from a woman aged 40 to 50 in good health and CMV-seropositive.

The chain employs TRBV28 and TRBJ1-1, with D possibly being TRBD1 (6 bases). Germline-derived CDR1 and CDR2 are MDHEN and SYDVKM. The CDR3 runs to 16 residues. V gave up 6 bases and J gave up 2 bases, with 19 bases separating them. DNA of the CDR3: TGTGCCAGCAGGGATCAGGGGACCTATGGTAACACTGAAGCTTTCTTT. This encodes CASRDQGTYGNTEAFF.

CDR3 sequence: CAWTVGGSSYEQYF. Written as DNA, the CDR3 is TGTGCCTGGACGGTCGGGGGATCCTCCTACGAGCAGTACTTC. The rearrangement uses TRBV30 and TRBJ2-7, with D maybe TRBD2 (6 bases). Germline V lookup: CDR1 GTSNPN, CDR2 SVGIG (reference sequence). V was clipped by 4 bases and J by 0 bases, with 13 bases between them. The CDR3 runs 14 residues. The whole variable domain, filled in from reference TRBV30 and TRBJ2-7, reads SQTIHQWPATLVQPVGSPLSLECTVEGTSNPNLYWYRQAAGRGLQLLFYSVGIGQISSEVPQNLSASRPQDRQFILSSKKLLLSDSGFYLCAWTVGGSSYEQYFGPGTRLTVT.

The V call is TRBV6-5, the J call TRBJ2-3; TRBD1 might be the D (5 bases). V lost 2 bases and J 1 base, leaving 13 bases between the germline ends. This CDR3 has 16 amino acids. Germline V gene lookup returns CDR1 MNHEY and CDR2 SVGAGI. CDR3: CASSYTDLGGTDTQYF. The CDR3 coding sequence is TGTGCCAGCAGTTACACGGACCTAGGGGGCACAGATACGCAGTATTTT.

The CDR3 DNA reads TGTGCCACTAGAGCGGCTAGCTCCTACAATGAGCAGTTCTTC. It translates to CATRAASSYNEQFF. The genes are TRBV28 and TRBJ2-1; D might be TRBD2 (5 bases). This CDR3 is built from 14 residues. Germline lookup yields CDR1 MDHEN and CDR2 SYDVKM. Between the trimmed V and J ends, which lost 10 bases and 0 bases, there was a span of 13 bases.

The sample holds one count of this clone. The junction and the germline gene differ at one end; a read error may be behind it. The chain joins TRBV7-9 to TRBJ1-2, with no clear D. This CDR3 has 16 residues. CDR1 SEHNR and CDR2 FQNEAQ come from the germline V gene (reference sequence). The CDR3 coding sequence is TGTTCCAGCAGCTTTGACGCGCCTAGCAATAACTATGGCTACACCTTC. Its translation is CSSSFDAPSNNYGYTF.

The V and J genes are TRBV2 and TRBJ2-2; 9 positions match TRBD1. The CDR3 runs 14 residues. J gave up 6 bases and V 5 bases, and 4 bases lay outside the gene matches. CDR1 and CDR2 (germline): SNHLY, FYNNEI. The CDR3 DNA is TGTGCCAGCAGTTACCGGGACAGGGCCGGGGAGCTGTTTTTT. This gives the protein CASSYRDRAGELFF.

This sequence joins TRBV9 and TRBJ1-6, with TRBD1 matching 11 bases. Losses at the gene ends were 2 bases for V and 7 bases for J; bases not matched to a gene: 2. Germline V lookup: CDR1 SGDLS, CDR2 YYNGEE. This CDR3 is built from 15 residues. The DNA for the CDR3 is TGTGCCAGCAGCGTCGGGACAGGGGGAAATTCACCCCTCCACTTT. This encodes CASSVGTGGNSPLHF.

The V gene is TRBV30, the J gene TRBJ2-3; 7 bases are shared with TRBD2. With 1 base clipped from V and 10 bases from J, the junction kept 14 bases outside the gene matches. The CDR3 sequence is 15 residues long. Germline V CDR1 and CDR2: GTSNPN, SVGIG (reference sequence). DNA for the CDR3: TGTGCCTGGAGTGCCGACCCTAGGGGCGGGAGTGCGCAGTATTTT. Protein sequence: CAWSADPRGGSAQYF. Supplemented by reference TRBV30 and TRBJ2-3, the full variable domain reads SQTIHQWPATLVQPVGSPLSLECTVEGTSNPNLYWYRQAAGRGLQLLFYSVGIGQISSEVPQNLSASRPQDRQFILSSKKLLLSDSGFYLCAWSADPRGGSAQYFGPGTRLTVL.

V gene TRBV7-9 combines with J gene TRBJ1-2, with D tentatively TRBD1 (6 bases). Looked up from germline, CDR1 is SEHNR and CDR2 is FQNEAQ (reference sequence). With 6 bases removed from V and 4 bases from J, the gap between germline ends came to 27 bases. The CDR3 consists of 18 residues. The DNA for the CDR3 is TGTGCCAGCAGTTCCGCCGAAGGACAGTCACCCTCGGGCTATGGCTACACCTTC. As protein: CASSSAEGQSPSGYGYTF.

V and J are TRBV29-1 and TRBJ1-1; D might be TRBD1 (6 bases). This CDR3 spans 14 amino acids. Trimming removed 6 bases at V and 3 bases at J, with 17 bases between. Germline V gene sequence: CDR1 SQVTM, CDR2 ANQGSEA. CDR3 sequence: CSVAKGQTYTEAFF. The CDR3 region has the DNA TGCAGCGTGGCTAAAGGACAGACCTACACTGAAGCTTTCTTT. The full variable domain, rest sourced from reference TRBV29-1 and TRBJ1-1, is SAVISQKPSRDICQRGTSLTIQCQVDSQVTMMFWYRQQPGQSLTLIATANQGSEATYESGFVIDKFPISRPNLTFSTLTVSNMSPEDSSIYLCSVAKGQTYTEAFFGQGTRLTVV.

V and J are TRBV28 and TRBJ1-2; D unclear. Trimming removed 6 bases from V and 2 bases from J, with 13 bases in between. In germline, CDR1 is MDHEN, CDR2 SYDVKM. The CDR3 consists of 14 residues. The CDR3 DNA reads TGTGCCAGCAGGCGGGGTACTGAGAACTATGGCTACACCTTC. Translation gives CASRRGTENYGYTF.